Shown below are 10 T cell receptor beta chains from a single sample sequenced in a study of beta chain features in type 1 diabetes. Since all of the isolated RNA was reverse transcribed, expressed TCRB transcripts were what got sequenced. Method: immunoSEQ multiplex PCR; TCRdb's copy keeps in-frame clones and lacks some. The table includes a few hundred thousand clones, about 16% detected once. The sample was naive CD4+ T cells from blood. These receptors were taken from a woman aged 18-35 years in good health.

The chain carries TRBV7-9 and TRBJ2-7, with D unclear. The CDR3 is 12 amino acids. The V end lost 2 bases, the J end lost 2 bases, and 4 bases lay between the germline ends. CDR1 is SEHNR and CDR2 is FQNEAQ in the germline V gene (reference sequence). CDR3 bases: TGTGCCAGCAGCTTAATCGCCTACGAGCAGTACTTC. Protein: CASSLIAYEQYF.

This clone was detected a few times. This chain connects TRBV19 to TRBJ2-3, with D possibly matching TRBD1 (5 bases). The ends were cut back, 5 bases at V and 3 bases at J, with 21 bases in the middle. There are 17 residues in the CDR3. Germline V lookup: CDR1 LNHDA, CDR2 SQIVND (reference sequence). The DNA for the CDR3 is TGTGCCAGTAGTTGGGCTGGGGCAGGGAAGGAGACAGATACGCAGTATTTT. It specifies CASSWAGAGKETDTQYF.

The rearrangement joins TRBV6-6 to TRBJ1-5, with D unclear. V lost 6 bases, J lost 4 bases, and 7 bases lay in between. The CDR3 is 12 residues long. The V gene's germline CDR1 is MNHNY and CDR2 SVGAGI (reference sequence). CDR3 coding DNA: TGTGCCAGCAGCGGGAGTAATCAGCCCCAGCATTTT. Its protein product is CASSGSNQPQHF.

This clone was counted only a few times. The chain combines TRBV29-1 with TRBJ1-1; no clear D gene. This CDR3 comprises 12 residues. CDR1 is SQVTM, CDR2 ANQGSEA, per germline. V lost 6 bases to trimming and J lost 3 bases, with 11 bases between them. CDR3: CSVLVWDTEAFF. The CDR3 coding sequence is TGCAGCGTCCTAGTGTGGGACACTGAAGCTTTCTTT.

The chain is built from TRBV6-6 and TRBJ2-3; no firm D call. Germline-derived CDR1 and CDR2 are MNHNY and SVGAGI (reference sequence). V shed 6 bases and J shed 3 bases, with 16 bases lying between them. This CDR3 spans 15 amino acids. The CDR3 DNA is TGTGCCAGCAGCCTAGAAGGAGCGCGAACAGATACGCAGTATTTT. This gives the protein CASSLEGARTDTQYF.

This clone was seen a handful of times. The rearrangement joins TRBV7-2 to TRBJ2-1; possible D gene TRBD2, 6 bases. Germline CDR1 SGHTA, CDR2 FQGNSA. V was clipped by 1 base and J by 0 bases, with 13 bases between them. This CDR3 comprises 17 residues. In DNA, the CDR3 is TGTGCCAGCAGCTTAGTGGGGGGAAGGGGCTCCTACAATGAGCAGTTCTTC. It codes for CASSLVGGRGSYNEQFF.

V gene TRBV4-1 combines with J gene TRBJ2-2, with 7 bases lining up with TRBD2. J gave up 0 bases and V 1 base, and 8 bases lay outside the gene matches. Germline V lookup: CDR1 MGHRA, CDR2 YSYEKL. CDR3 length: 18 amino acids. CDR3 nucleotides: TGCGCCAGCAGCCAAGGCTCCTGGGAGGGCGCGAACACCGGGGAGCTGTTTTTT. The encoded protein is CASSQGSWEGANTGELFF.

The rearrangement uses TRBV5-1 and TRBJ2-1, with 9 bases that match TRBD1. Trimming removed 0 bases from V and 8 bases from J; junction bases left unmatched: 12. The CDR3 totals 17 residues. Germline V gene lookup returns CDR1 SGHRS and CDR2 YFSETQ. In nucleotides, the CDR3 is TGCGCCAGCAGCTTGGCTCCCGGGACAGGGCCCCGTTATGAGCAGTTCTTC. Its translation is CASSLAPGTGPRYEQFF.

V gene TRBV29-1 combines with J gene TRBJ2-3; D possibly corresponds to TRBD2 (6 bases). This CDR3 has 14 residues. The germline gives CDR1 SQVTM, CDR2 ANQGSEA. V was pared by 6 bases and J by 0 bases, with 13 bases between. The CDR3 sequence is CSVGTGLSTDTQYF. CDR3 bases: TGCAGCGTGGGGACTGGACTCAGCACAGATACGCAGTATTTT.

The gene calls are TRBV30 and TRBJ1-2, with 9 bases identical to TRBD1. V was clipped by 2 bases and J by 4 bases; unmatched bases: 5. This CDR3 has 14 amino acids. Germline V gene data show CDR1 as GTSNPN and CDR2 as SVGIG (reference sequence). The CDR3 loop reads CAWSHTGGGYGYTF. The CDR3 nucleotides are TGTGCCTGGAGTCACACAGGGGGCGGCTATGGCTACACCTTC.